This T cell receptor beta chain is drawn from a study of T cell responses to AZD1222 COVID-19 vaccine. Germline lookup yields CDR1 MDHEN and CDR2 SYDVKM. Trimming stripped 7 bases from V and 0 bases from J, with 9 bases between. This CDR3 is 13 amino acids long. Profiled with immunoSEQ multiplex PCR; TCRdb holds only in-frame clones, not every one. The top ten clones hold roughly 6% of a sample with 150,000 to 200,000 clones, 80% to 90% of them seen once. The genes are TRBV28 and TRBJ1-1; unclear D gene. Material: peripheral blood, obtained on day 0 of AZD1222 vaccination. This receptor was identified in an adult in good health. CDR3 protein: CASKERMNTEAFF. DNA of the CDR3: TGTGCCAGCAAAGAGAGGATGAACACTGAAGCTTTCTTT.